Below, 7 T cell receptor beta chains from the same sample are listed, as sequenced in a study of blood T cell repertoires in COVID-19. Sequencing was performed with immunoSEQ multiplex PCR; in TCRdb, only in-frame clones are kept and a portion is missing. This table has 60,000 or so clones, about nine tenths appearing once. The sample was peripheral blood. All receptors come from a human donor with acute or convalescent COVID-19. The donor label of this sample is uncertain.

The chain is built from TRBV7-9 and TRBJ2-3, with TRBD2 matching 9 bases. The CDR3 loop spans 18 amino acids. Germline V gene data show CDR1 as SEHNR and CDR2 as FQNEAQ (reference sequence). V trimming: 0 bases; J trimming: 3 bases; junction bases outside the gene matches: 10. CDR3 amino acids: CASSLAPKRSGRTDTQYF. In nucleotides, the CDR3 is TGTGCCAGCAGCTTAGCCCCCAAGAGGAGCGGGAGGACAGATACGCAGTATTTT.

This clone was picked up one time. CDR3 region: CAISGRDRGDNQPQHF. CDR3 sequence (DNA): TGTGCCATCAGTGGTCGGGACAGGGGCGACAATCAGCCCCAGCATTTT. The chain recombines TRBV10-3 with TRBJ1-5; 10 bases are shared with TRBD1. V lost 4 bases, J lost 3 bases, and 6 bases stayed unmatched. Germline V CDR1 and CDR2: ENHRY, SYGVKD. This CDR3 has 16 residues.

This chain uses TRBV6-5 with TRBJ2-7, with 9 bases fitting TRBD1. The CDR3 extends over 13 amino acids. Germline lookup yields CDR1 MNHEY and CDR2 SVGAGI. V gave up 7 bases and J gave up 5 bases; unmatched junction bases: 6. CDR3 sequence reads: CASNRDRVHEQYF. The CDR3 DNA sequence: TGTGCCAGCAACCGGGACAGGGTCCACGAGCAGTACTTC.

The chain employs TRBV3-1 (or the pseudogene TRBV3-2) and TRBJ2-7; the D gene is possibly TRBD2 (5 bases). Trimming stripped 4 bases from V and 2 bases from J, with 15 bases between. Looked up from germline, CDR1 is LGHDT and CDR2 is YNNKEL (reference sequence). The CDR3 runs 15 residues. CDR3 amino acids: CASSPPLSGAYEQYF. The CDR3 coding sequence is TGTGCCAGCAGCCCGCCACTGAGCGGAGCCTACGAGCAGTACTTC.

This clone showed up just a few times. The V and J genes are TRBV27 and TRBJ1-6; TRBD1 matches at 7 bases. Germline V gene sequence: CDR1 MNHEY, CDR2 SMNVEV (reference sequence). The V gene end was trimmed by 0 bases and the J gene end by 6 bases; junction bases not matched to a gene: 5. The CDR3 sequence is 16 residues long. DNA of the CDR3: TGTGCCAGCAGTTTATCAGACAGGGTGGCTAATTCACCCCTCCACTTT. Protein sequence: CASSLSDRVANSPLHF.

V gene TRBV19 combines with J gene TRBJ2-3; D is perhaps TRBD2 (6 bases). Looked up from germline, CDR1 is LNHDA and CDR2 is SQIVND (reference sequence). The ends were cut back, 3 bases at V and 2 bases at J, with 9 bases in the middle. The CDR3 runs to 14 residues. The CDR3, as DNA: TGTGCCAGTAGTATTCGGGACTCCACAGATACGCAGTATTTT. It yields the protein CASSIRDSTDTQYF.

This chain uses TRBV28 with TRBJ2-7; possible D gene TRBD1, 6 bases. The V end was cut by 3 bases, the J end by 4 bases, with 7 bases between. This CDR3 spans 12 amino acids. The germline CDR1 and CDR2 sequences are MDHEN and SYDVKM. CDR3 loop: CASSLRGYEQYF. The CDR3, as DNA: TGTGCCAGCAGTTTGAGGGGGTACGAGCAGTACTTC.